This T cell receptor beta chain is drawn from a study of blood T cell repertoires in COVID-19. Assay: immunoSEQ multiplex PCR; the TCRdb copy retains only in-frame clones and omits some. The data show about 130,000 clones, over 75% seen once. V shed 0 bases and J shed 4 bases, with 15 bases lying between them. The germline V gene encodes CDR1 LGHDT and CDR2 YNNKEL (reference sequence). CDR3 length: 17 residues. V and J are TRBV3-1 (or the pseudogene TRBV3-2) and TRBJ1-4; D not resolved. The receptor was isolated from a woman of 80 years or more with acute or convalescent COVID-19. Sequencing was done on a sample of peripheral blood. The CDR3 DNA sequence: TGTGCCAGCAGCCAAGAAAAGAATTCGGGTTTTAATGAAAAACTGTTTTTT. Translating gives CASSQEKNSGFNEKLFF.